The source of this T cell receptor beta chain is a study of shared clonotypes between healthy human individuals (dated by TCRdb to about 2020). A note on the overall study: A couple of women and a few men aged 18 to 49 years were included in the cohort. For each donor, three plates each were used for CD4 naive and CD4 memory, two plates were used for CD8 naive, and one plate was used for CD8 memory. To estimate repertoire size and how much clonotype sharing occurs between individuals, the study deeply sequenced the blood TCR repertoires of roughly 5 healthy adults. To increase sequencing depth and limit assay-specific biases, different laboratories used diverse techniques to prepare libraries and sequence TCR repertoires. Each donor's leukapheresis produced roughly between roughly 0.85 and 9.5 billion PBMCs. Broader findings and caveats from the paper: Estimated clonotype richness was generally larger for naive than for memory subsets. Pairwise subsampling indicated that sequencing depth was expected to affect the degree of clonotype sharing among donors. Because the study included a small number of donors, the genetic and exposure-history diversity represented was limited. Sampling was restricted to blood, and TCR repertoires in tissues likely differ from the TCR repertoires found in blood. Incomplete sequencing was indicated by rarefaction of sorted-subset datasets, despite the large sequencing depth. Clonotypes shared by all four sorted-subset donors showed higher generation probabilities than non-shared clonotypes. Across four donors, approximately 4.9% of naive CD4, approximately 4% of naive CD8, around 2.1% of memory CD4, and around 0.4% of memory CD8 clonotypes were shared.

Per the germline V gene, MNHNS is the CDR1 and SASEGT is the CDR2. The CDR3 goes from the cysteine to the phenylalanine over 15 residues. Of all the DNA, just the CDR3 is kept, 45 bases in frame from base 1. Between the V and J ends, shortened by 6 bases and 2 bases respectively, the junction contains 11 bases. The donors were healthy, HIV-negative adults who had no recently reported acute infections or vaccinations. Every donor was a Caucasian adult residing in Nashville, Tennessee, USA. Magnetic negative selection was used to enrich CD4+ T cells, after which naive cells were positively selected on CD45RA and the negative fraction became the memory subset. Blood was collected by leukapheresis, and PBMCs were isolated by Ficoll-Histopaque density gradient centrifugation and then cryopreserved in liquid nitrogen vapor phase. Analytical flow cytometry was used to check the purity and quantity of every magnetically sorted T cell population. Genomic DNA was isolated from each sorted fraction and quantified by UV absorbance on a Nanodrop 2000c.

For this clone: Its antigen remains undetermined. No clone much larger than this one lies a single base away; base qualities are absent.

Using the deep immunoSEQ assay, TCR CDR3 regions were amplified from genomic DNA by multiplex PCR. For each cell subset, the extracted genomic DNA was distributed evenly across all wells of several immunoSEQ 96-well plates, and each plate served as one replicate. For sorted subsets, 200 ng of genomic DNA, equivalent to 25,000 to 35,000 T cell genomes, went into each replicate PCR. Purified libraries were measured with a Qubit 3.0 fluorometer, size-checked on a Bioanalyzer 2100, and measured again with the KAPA Library Quantification kit. Each immunoSEQ 96-well plate was sequenced on its own single-read 150-cycle Illumina NextSeq 550 flow cell. Per the source publication's procedure: Because the immunoSEQ output held only junctional sequences and lacked quality scores, the filtering could not match the filtering applied to full-length reads. Sequences were annotated with PyIR, a Python wrapper for IgBLAST v1.9, using IMGT germline references to assign V/J genes and CDR3. Any read was removed if the V/J assignment was weak (E-value above 1e-6), the CDR3 was missing, or the read contained stop codons, out-of-frame junctions, or ambiguous translated residues. V3J clonotypes were defined as sequences sharing the same inferred V gene, J gene, and CDR3 amino acid sequence. The percentage overlap between two repertoires was calculated by dividing the number of shared unique clonotypes by the size of the smaller repertoire. Richness of each repertoire was evaluated using RTK rarefaction, the Chao1 estimator, and Recon v2.1 estimates of unobserved clonotypes. For all TCRbeta clonotypes obtained by the gDNA method from a few donors, generation probabilities were computed with OLGA. As stored in TCRdb, this immuneACCESS dataset retains in-frame rearrangements with V and J assigned. A fraction of the clones does not appear; measured against another copy, unresolved V genes explain less than half of the discrepancy, and the remainder lacks a known reason. Clonal size and the V and J genes are those of that table, whereas D and trimming came from the DNA. Across this sample there are about 2 million clones, with 90% to 95% seen only once. Of the sample, 0.1% to 0.15% falls within the top ten clones.

The receptor was isolated from a man younger than 35 in good health. Input material: naive CD4+ T cells sorted from blood. Reading the label with the study, this specimen's cell subset or site is: CD45RA+ positively selected. Recombination joined TRBV6-1 with TRBJ1-6, with the D segment identity uncertain. The CDR3 protein: CASSLDGAYNSPLHF. The nucleotide sequence reads as follows: TGTGCCAGCAGCTTAGACGGAGCCTATAATTCACCCCTCCACTTT.